This TCR beta chain came from a study of early T cells in non-severe SARS-CoV-2 infection (dated by TCRdb to the early 2020s). In terms of the full investigation: Bulk RNA from unsorted whole blood was used for TCR sequencing, so alpha and beta chains could not be paired.

The paper's findings and limits, for the study overall: VDJdb matching was skewed toward anti-spike CD8 responses, so virus-specific expansions were likely underestimated and private and CD4 specificities were missed.

Libraries were constructed by 5' RACE. Sequencing took place on a NextSeq 500. In the TCR library protocol, unique molecular identifiers were attached to individual cDNA molecules to correct for PCR bias and sequencing error. Both TCR alpha and beta chains were sequenced, and tight co-correlation was observed between alpha and beta sequence abundances in each sample. As for how the authors treated the data: V gene, J gene and CDR3 annotation of TCR sequences was performed with Decombinator V4. Expanded TCRs were defined as changing significantly between any two time points under a Poisson model with p below 0.0001. TCR abundances were normalised to the total number of TCRs sequenced per sample and were expressed as counts per million. VDJdb, accessed 1 November 2021, was searched for CMV, EBV and SARS-CoV-2 annotated TCRs, with TCRs annotated for multiple antigens excluded. Starting from the raw public reads, TCRdb applied fastp trimming at Q25, assembled clones with MiXCR and retained in-frame beta chains. A single entry per CDR3 protein holds the most common genes and DNA from its merged rows. The V and J calls were not made by the authors but by TCRdb's processing. A total of tens of thousands of distinct CDR3 sequences appear in this sample, around 13% of them only once. The ten largest clones take up about 4% of the sample.

Set within a cohort of healthcare workers in London, UK, this nested case-control study involved weekly PCR testing of nasopharyngeal swabs along with blood sampling. Healthcare workers were recruited between 23 and 31 March 2020, during the week of the UK lockdown, and were followed weekly for up to roughly 15 weeks. This clonotype was seen ten or more times. This clone's antigen is unknown. Nothing much larger sits one base from this clone, and base qualities are not available. The sample consisted of whole blood. The receptor's source is an adult who was a healthcare worker with PCR-confirmed SARS-CoV-2 infection or an uninfected control (not recorded which).

The nucleotide sequence is TGTGCCAGCAGCTTGTTAGGGGGAAACACTGAAGCTTTCTTT. This is translated as CASSLLGGNTEAFF. The chain links TRBV5-4 with TRBJ1-1; 6 matching bases give a weak D call of TRBD1. The CDR3 has 14 amino acids, counting the end cysteine and phenylalanine. The CDR3 DNA has 42 bases and is translated from base 1. V was cut back by 1 base and J by 2 bases, leaving a gap of 9 bases between them. CDR1 and CDR2 were assigned from the germline V gene (reference sequence) as SGHNT and YYREEE.